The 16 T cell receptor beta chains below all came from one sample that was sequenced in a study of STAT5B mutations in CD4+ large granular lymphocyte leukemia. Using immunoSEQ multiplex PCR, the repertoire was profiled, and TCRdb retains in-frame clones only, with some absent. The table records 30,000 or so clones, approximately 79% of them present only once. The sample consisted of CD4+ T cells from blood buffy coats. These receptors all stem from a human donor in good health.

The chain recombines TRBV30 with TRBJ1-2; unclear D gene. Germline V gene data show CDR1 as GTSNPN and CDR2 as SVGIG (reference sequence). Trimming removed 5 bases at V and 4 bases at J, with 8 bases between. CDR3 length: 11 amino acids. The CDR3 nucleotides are TGTGCCTGGGGGGAGTCCTATGGCTACACCTTC. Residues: CAWGESYGYTF.

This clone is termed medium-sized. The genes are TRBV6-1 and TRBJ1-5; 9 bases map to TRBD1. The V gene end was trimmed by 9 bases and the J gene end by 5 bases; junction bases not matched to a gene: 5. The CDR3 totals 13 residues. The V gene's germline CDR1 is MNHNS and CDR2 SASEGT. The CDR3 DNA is TGTGCCAGTAAACAGGGGGCCCATCAGCCCCAGCATTTT. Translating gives CASKQGAHQPQHF.

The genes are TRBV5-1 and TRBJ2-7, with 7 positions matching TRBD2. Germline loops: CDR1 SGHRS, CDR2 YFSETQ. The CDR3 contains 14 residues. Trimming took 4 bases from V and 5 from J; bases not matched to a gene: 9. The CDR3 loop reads CASSAGLVIDEQYF. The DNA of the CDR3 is TGCGCCAGCAGCGCTGGACTAGTCATCGACGAGCAGTACTTC.

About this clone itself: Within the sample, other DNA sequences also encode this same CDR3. As DNA, the CDR3 is TGTGCCAGCAGTTCCACGGGACCTTTGGGGGAGCAGTACTTC. Protein product: CASSSTGPLGEQYF. This chain links TRBV28 with TRBJ2-7; the D gene could be TRBD1 or TRBD2 (5 bases each). The CDR3 loop spans 14 amino acids. CDR1 and CDR2 (germline): MDHEN, SYDVKM. V lost 4 bases, J lost 7 bases, and 17 bases lay in between.

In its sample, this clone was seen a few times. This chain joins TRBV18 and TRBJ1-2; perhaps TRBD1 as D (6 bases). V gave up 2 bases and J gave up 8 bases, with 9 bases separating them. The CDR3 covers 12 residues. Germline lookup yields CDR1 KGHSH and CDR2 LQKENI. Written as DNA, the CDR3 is TGTGCCAGCTCACCAACAGGGAGGGGCTACACCTTC. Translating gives CASSPTGRGYTF.

The CDR3 reads CASSPGQAAYEKLFF. CDR3 DNA sequence: TGTGCCAGCTCACCGGGACAGGCGGCATATGAAAAACTGTTTTTT. This sequence joins TRBV18 and TRBJ1-4; 8 bases align to TRBD1. The CDR3 spans 15 residues. The germline V gene has CDR1 KGHSH and CDR2 LQKENI. The V segment lost 3 bases and the J segment 6 bases; nucleotides outside the gene matches: 6.

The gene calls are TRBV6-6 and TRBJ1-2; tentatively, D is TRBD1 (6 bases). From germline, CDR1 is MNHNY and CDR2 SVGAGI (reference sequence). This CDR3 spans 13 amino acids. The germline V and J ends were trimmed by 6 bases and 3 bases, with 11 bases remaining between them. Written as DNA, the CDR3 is TGTGCCAGCAGGGACAGACGTGACTATGGCTACACCTTC. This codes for CASRDRRDYGYTF.

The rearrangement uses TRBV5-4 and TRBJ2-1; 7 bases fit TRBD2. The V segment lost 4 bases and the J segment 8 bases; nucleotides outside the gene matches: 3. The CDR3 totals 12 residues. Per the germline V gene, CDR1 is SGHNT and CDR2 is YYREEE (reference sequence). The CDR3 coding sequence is TGTGCCAGCAGCCCCCGGGGGGATGAGCAGTTCTTC. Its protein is CASSPRGDEQFF.

DNA for the CDR3: TGTGCCTCCCGGCCAGCACGACCCTACGAGCAGTACTTC. This sequence encodes CASRPARPYEQYF. This sequence joins TRBV28 and TRBJ2-7; the D is unclear. Germline V CDR1 and CDR2: MDHEN, SYDVKM. This CDR3 has 13 residues. Trimming removed 11 bases at V and 2 bases at J, with 16 bases between.

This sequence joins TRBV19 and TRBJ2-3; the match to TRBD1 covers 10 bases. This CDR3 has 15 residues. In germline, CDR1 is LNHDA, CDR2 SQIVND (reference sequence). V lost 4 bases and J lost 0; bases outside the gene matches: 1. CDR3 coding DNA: TGTGCCAGTAGTAGGGACAGGGGAAGCACAGATACGCAGTATTTT. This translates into CASSRDRGSTDTQYF.

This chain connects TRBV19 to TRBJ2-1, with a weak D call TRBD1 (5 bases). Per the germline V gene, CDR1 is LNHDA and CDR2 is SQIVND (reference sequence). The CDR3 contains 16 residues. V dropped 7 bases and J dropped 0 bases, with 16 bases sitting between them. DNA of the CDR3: TGTGCCAGTACCCTAAGGACATCAAGCTCCTACAATGAGCAGTTCTTC. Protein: CASTLRTSSSYNEQFF.

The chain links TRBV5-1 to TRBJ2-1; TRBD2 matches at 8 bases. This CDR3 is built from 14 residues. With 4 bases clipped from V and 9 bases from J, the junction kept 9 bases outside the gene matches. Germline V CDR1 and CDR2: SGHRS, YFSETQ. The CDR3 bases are TGCGCCAGCAGCACGGGAGCGGGAGCGCTTGAGCAGTTCTTC. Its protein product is CASSTGAGALEQFF.

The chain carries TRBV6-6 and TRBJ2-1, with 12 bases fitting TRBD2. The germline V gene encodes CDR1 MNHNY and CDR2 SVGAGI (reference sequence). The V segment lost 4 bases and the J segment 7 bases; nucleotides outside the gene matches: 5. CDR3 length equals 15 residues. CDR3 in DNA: TGTGCCAGCAGTTCTCGACTAGCGGGAGCAAATGAGCAGTTCTTC. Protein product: CASSSRLAGANEQFF.

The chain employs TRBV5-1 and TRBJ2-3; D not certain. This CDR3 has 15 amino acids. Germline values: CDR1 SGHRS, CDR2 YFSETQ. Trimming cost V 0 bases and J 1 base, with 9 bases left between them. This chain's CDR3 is CASSLEDRRTDTQYF. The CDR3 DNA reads TGCGCCAGCAGCTTGGAGGACCGCCGCACAGATACGCAGTATTTT.

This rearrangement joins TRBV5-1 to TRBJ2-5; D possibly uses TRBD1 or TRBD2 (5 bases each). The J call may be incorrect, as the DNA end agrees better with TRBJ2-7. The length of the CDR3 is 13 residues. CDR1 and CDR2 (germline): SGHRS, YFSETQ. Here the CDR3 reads CASSFSGTHEQYF. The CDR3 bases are TGCGCCAGCAGTTTTTCAGGGACCCACGAGCAGTACTTC.

In DNA, the CDR3 is TGTGCCAGCACACTAACAGGGGGCTCGGGAAACACCATATATTTT. Translating it yields CASTLTGGSGNTIYF. The chain employs TRBV6-5 and TRBJ1-3; 9 bases line up with TRBD1. V was clipped by 7 bases and J by 4 bases; unmatched bases: 8. The CDR3 has 15 residues. CDR1 and CDR2 from the germline V gene are MNHEY and SVGAGI.